This T cell receptor beta chain was documented in a study of T cell responses to AZD1222 COVID-19 vaccine. Sequencing was performed with immunoSEQ multiplex PCR; in TCRdb, only in-frame clones are kept and a portion is missing. The table shows about 140,000 clones, with around 89% occurring only once. This receptor was obtained from an adult who received the AZD1222 COVID-19 vaccine. The specimen was peripheral blood, collected 28 days after the second AZD1222 dose.

This chain's CDR3 is CASSFGSSGEVYEQYF. The CDR3 bases are TGCGCCAGCAGCTTTGGGAGTAGCGGGGAGGTATACGAGCAGTACTTC. The chain recombines TRBV5-1 with TRBJ2-7, with 8 bases fitting TRBD2. V was pared by 2 bases and J by 4 bases, with 11 bases of the junction left unmatched. Germline values: CDR1 SGHRS, CDR2 YFSETQ. The length of the CDR3 is 16 residues.